This T cell receptor (beta chain) is drawn from a study of blood T cell repertoires in COVID-19. In the study overall: Nucleic acid was either cDNA or gDNA, and it came from T cells, B-cell-depleted T cells, or PBMCs.

Assignment of participants to cohorts was predicated upon participant-reported clinical history. Clones were read by immunoSEQ multiplex PCR, and TCRdb kept only the in-frame ones, dropping some. The sample lists 310,000 or so clones, about 85% occurring once. The CDR3 has 13 residues. CDR1 and CDR2 (germline): MNHEY, SVGEGT. V dropped 5 bases and J dropped 9 bases, with 13 bases sitting between them. The sequencing input was PBMCs or T cells enriched from blood (not recorded which). The rearrangement joins TRBV6-2 or TRBV6-3 to TRBJ2-2, with D possibly TRBD1 on 6 matching bases. This receptor was taken from a young woman who had recovered from COVID-19. The CDR3 sequence: CASSRDTSWELFF. DNA of the CDR3: TGTGCCAGCAGTCGGGACACCTCCTGGGAGCTGTTTTTT.